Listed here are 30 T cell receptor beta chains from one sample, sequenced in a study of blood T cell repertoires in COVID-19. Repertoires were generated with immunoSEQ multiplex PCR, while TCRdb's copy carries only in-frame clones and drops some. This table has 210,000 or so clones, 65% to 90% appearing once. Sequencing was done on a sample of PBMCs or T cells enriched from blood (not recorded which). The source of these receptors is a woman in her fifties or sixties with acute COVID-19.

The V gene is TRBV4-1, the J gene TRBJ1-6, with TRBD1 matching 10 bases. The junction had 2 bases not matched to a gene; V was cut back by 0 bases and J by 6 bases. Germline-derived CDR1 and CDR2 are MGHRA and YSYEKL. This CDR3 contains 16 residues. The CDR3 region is CASSQDWDRGNSPLHF. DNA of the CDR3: TGCGCCAGCAGCCAAGATTGGGACAGGGGTAATTCACCCCTCCACTTT.

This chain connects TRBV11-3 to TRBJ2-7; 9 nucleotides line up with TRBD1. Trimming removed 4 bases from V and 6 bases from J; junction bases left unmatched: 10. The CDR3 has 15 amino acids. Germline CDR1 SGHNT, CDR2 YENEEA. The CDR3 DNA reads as TGTGCCAGCAGCTGGGGGGGGGACAGGGTGATCGAGCAGTACTTC. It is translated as CASSWGGDRVIEQYF.

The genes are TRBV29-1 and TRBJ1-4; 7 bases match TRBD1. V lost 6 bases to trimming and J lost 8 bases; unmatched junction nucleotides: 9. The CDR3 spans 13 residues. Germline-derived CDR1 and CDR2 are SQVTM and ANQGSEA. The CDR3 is CSVMGQPEEKLFF. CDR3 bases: TGCAGCGTGATGGGACAGCCGGAGGAAAAACTGTTTTTT.

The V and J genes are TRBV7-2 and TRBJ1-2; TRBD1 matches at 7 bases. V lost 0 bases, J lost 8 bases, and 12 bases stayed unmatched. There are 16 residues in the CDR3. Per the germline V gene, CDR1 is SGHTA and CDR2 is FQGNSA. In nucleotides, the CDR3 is TGTGCCAGCAGCTTAGCGCTCGGAGGGGGCTTAGGGGGCTACACCTTC. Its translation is CASSLALGGGLGGYTF.

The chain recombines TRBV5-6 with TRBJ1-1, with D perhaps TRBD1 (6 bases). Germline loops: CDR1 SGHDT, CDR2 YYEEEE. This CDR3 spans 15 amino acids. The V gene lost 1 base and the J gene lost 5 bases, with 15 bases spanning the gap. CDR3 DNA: TGTGCCAGCAGCTTGACCGGGGTTACAGGGACTGAAGCTTTCTTT. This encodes CASSLTGVTGTEAFF.

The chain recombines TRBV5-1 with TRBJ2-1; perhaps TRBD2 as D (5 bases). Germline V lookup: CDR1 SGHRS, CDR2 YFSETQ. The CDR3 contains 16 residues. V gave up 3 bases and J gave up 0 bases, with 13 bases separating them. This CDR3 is CASSSAGGSSYNEQFF. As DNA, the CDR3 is TGCGCCAGCAGCTCTGCCGGTGGGAGCTCCTACAATGAGCAGTTCTTC.

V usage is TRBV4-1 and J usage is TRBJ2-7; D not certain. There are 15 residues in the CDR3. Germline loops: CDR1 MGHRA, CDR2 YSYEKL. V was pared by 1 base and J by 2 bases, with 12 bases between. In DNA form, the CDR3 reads TGCGCCAGCAGCCAAGCCGAGTATTCCGCCTACGAGCAGTACTTC. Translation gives CASSQAEYSAYEQYF.

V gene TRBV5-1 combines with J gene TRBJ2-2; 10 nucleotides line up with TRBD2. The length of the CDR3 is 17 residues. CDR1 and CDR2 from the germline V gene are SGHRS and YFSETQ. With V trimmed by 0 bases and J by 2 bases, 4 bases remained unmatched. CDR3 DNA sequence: TGCGCCAGCAGCTTGGGTGGACTAGCGGAAAACACCGGGGAGCTGTTTTTT. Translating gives CASSLGGLAENTGELFF.

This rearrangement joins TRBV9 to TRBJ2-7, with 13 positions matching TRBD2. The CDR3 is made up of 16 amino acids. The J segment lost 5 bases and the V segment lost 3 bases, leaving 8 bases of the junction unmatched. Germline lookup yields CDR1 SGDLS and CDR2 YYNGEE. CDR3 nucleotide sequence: TGTGCCAGCAGCGAACGTGGACTAGCGGGAGTGGACGAGCAGTACTTC. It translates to CASSERGLAGVDEQYF.

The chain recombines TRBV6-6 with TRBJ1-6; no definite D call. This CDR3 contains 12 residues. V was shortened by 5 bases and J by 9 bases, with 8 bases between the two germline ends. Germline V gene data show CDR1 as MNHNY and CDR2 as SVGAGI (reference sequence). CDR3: CASSGSRSPLHF. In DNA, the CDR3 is TGTGCCAGCAGTGGGAGTCGTTCACCCCTCCACTTT.

CDR3 sequence (DNA): TGTGCCAGCAGTTCCCGACGTTCAGGGGTGGACTATGGCTACACCTTC. Residues: CASSSRRSGVDYGYTF. V usage is TRBV6-5 and J usage is TRBJ1-2; TRBD1 is a possible D gene (6 bases). The CDR3 totals 16 residues. Trimming removed 4 bases at V and 3 bases at J, with 18 bases between. The germline gives CDR1 MNHEY, CDR2 SVGAGI.

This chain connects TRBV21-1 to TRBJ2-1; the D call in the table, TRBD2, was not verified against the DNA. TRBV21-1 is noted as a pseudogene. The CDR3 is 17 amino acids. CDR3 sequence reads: CASSKVESPPYYNEQFF. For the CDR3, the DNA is TGTGCCAGCAGCAAAGTCGAGAGTCCCCCCTATTACAATGAGCAGTTCTTC.

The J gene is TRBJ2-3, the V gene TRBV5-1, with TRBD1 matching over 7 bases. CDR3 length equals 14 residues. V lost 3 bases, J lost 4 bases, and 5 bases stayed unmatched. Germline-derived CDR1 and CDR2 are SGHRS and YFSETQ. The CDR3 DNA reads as TGCGCCAGCAGCTCCAGGACAGGAGCAGATACGCAGTATTTT. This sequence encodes CASSSRTGADTQYF.

CDR3 nucleotide sequence: TGTGCCAGCAGCTTAGTTGGGACTACTAATGAAAAACTGTTTTTT. Translated: CASSLVGTTNEKLFF. J is TRBJ1-4 and V is TRBV7-9; a possible D gene is TRBD1 (5 bases). Trimming pared 1 base from V and 2 bases from J, leaving 8 bases between. This CDR3 spans 15 amino acids. Germline V gene lookup returns CDR1 SEHNR and CDR2 FQNEAQ (reference sequence).

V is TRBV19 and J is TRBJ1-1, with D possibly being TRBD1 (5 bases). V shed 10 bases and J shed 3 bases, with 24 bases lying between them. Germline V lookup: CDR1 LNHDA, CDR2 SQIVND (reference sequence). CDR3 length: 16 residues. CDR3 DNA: TGTGCCACCAGGTCCAGGATTGGGGCTCGGTACACTGAAGCTTTCTTT. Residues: CATRSRIGARYTEAFF. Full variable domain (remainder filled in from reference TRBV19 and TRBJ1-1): DGGITQSPKYLFRKEGQNVTLSCEQNLNHDAMYWYRQDPGQGLRLIYYSQIVNDFQKGDIAEGYSVSREKKESFPLTVTSAQKNPTAFYLCATRSRIGARYTEAFFGQGTRLTVV.

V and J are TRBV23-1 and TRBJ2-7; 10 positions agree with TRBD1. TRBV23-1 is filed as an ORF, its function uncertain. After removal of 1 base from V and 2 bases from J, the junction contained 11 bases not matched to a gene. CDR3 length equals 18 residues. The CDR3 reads CASSQWIGDRGPPYEQYF. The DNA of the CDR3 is TGCGCCAGCAGTCAATGGATAGGGGACAGGGGTCCTCCCTACGAGCAGTACTTC.

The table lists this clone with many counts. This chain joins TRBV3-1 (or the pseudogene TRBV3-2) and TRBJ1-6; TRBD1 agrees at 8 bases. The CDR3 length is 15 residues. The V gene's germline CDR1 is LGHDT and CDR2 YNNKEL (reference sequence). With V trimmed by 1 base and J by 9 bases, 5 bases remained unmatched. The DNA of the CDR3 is TGTGCCAGCAGCCAAGGGACAGGGCCAGGTTCACCCCTCCACTTT. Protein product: CASSQGTGPGSPLHF.

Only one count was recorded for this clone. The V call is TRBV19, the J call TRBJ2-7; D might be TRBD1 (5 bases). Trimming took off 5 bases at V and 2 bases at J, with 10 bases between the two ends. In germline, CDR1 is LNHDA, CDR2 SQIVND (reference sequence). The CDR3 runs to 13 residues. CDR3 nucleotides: TGTGCCAGTAGTGCCAGGGCCACCTACGAGCAGTACTTC. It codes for CASSARATYEQYF.

The CDR3 DNA sequence: TGTGCCAGCAGTTACTCACGGAGGGGTGCTGAAGCTTTCTTT. Its protein product is CASSYSRRGAEAFF. V is TRBV6-5 and J is TRBJ1-1; a weak D match, TRBD1 (5 bases). Between the trimmed V and J ends, which lost 0 bases and 6 bases, there was a span of 11 bases. The CDR3 contains 14 residues. Germline V CDR1 and CDR2: MNHEY, SVGAGI.

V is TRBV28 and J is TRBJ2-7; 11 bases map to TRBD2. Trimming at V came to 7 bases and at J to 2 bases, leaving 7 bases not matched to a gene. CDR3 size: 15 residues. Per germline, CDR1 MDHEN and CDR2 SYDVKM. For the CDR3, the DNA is TGTGCCAGCACCCGGGGACTAGCGGACCCCTACGAGCAGTACTTC. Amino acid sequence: CASTRGLADPYEQYF.

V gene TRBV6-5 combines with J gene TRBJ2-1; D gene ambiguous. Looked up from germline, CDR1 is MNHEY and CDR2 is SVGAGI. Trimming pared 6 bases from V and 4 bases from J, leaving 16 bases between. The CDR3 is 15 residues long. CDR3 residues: CASSSSPGSYNEQFF. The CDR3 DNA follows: TGTGCCAGCAGCTCGAGCCCCGGGTCTTACAATGAGCAGTTCTTC.

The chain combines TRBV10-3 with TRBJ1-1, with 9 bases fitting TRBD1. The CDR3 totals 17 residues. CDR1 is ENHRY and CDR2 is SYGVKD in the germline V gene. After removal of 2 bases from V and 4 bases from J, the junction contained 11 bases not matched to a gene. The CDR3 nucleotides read TGTGCCATCAGTGAGACCGGGACAGGGTTTCTCGGCACTGAAGCTTTCTTT. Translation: CAISETGTGFLGTEAFF.

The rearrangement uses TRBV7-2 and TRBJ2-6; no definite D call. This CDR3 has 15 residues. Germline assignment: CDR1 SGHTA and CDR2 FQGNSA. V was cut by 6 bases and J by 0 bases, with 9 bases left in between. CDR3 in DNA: TGTGCCAGCAGGAGACTTATCTCTGGGGCCAACGTCCTGACTTTC. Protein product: CASRRLISGANVLTF.

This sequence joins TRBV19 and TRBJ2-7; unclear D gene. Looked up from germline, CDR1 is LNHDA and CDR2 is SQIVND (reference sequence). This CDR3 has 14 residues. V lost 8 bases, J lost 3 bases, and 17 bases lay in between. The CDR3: CASAGATNFYEQYF. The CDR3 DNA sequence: TGTGCCAGTGCCGGAGCCACAAACTTCTACGAGCAGTACTTC.

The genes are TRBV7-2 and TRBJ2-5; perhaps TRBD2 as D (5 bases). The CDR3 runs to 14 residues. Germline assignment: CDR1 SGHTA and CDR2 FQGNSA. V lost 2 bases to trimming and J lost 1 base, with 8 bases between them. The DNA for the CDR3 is TGTGCCAGCAGCTTACGCGGGTCCCAAGAGACCCAGTACTTC. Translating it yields CASSLRGSQETQYF.

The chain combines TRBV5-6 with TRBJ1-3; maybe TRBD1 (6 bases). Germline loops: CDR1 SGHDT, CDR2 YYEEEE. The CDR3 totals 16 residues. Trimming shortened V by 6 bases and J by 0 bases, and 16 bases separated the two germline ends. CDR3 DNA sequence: TGTGCCAGCAACCCCGCAGGGGCAACCTCTGGAAACACCATATATTTT. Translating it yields CASNPAGATSGNTIYF.

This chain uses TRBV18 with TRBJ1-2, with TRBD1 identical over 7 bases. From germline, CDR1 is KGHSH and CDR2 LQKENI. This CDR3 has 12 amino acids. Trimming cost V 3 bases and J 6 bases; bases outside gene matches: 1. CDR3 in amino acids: CASSPGTDGYTF. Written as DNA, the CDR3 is TGTGCCAGCTCACCCGGGACAGATGGCTACACCTTC.

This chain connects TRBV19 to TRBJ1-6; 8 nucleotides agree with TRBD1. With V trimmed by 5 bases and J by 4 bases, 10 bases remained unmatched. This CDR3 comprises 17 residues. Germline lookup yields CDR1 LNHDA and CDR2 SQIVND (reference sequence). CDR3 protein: CASSERSGGSYNSPLHF. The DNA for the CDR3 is TGTGCCAGTAGTGAACGCTCAGGGGGCTCTTATAATTCACCCCTCCACTTT.

The CDR3 DNA reads as TGTGCCTGGAGTGTAACTCAGGCAGGTCCTGCTAGCAATCAGCCCCAGCATTTT. Translating gives CAWSVTQAGPASNQPQHF. The V call is TRBV30, the J call TRBJ1-5; no firm D call. The length of the CDR3 is 18 residues. From germline, CDR1 is GTSNPN and CDR2 SVGIG (reference sequence). V was trimmed by 0 bases and J by 0 bases, leaving 18 bases between them. The full variable domain, in which reference TRBV30 and TRBJ1-5 provide the parts outside the CDR3, is SQTIHQWPATLVQPVGSPLSLECTVEGTSNPNLYWYRQAAGRGLQLLFYSVGIGQISSEVPQNLSASRPQDRQFILSSKKLLLSDSGFYLCAWSVTQAGPASNQPQHFGDGTRLSIL.

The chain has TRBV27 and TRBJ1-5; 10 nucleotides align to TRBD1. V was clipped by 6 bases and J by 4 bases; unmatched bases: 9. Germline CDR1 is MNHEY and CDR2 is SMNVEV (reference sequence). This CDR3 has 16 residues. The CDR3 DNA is TGTGCCAGCAGACCTCTCGACAGGGGGCGGAATCAGCCCCAGCATTTT. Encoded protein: CASRPLDRGRNQPQHF.